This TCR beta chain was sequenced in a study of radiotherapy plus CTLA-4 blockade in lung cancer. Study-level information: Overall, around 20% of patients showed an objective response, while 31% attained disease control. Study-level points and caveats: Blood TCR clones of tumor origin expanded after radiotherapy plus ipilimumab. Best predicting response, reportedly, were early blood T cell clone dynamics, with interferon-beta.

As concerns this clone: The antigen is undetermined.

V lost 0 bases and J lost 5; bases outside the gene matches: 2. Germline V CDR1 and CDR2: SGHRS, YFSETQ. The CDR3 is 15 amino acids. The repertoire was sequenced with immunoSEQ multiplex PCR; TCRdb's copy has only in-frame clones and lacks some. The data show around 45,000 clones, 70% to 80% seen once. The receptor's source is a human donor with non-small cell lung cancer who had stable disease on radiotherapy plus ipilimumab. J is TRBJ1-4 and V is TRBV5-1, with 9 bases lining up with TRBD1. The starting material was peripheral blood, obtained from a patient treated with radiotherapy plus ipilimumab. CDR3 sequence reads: CASSLGGQGNEKLFF. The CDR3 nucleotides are TGCGCCAGCAGCTTGGGCGGACAGGGGAATGAAAAACTGTTTTTT. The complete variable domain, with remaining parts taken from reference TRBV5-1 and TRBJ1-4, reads KAGVTQTPRYLIKTRGQQVTLSCSPISGHRSVSWYQQTPGQGLQFLFEYFSETQRNKGNFPGRFSGRQFSNSRSEMNVSTLELGDSALYLCASSLGGQGNEKLFFGSGTQLSVL.